This is a list of T cell receptor beta chains from one sample in a study of spatial heterogeneity in lung cancer. One entry per CDR3 protein results from TCRdb running MiXCR on the 5' RACE reads. The data show under 2,500 distinct CDR3 sequences, around 13% seen once. Sample: normal lung tissue next to the tumor, taken at surgery. These receptor sequences come from a female donor with early-stage non-small cell lung cancer. Both conserved end residues are trimmed from each CDR3.

CDR3aa: ASSQGGLDTGELF; v_gene: TRBV3-1; j_gene: TRBJ2-2
CDR3aa: AISGTSGLDYEQY; v_gene: TRBV10-3; j_gene: TRBJ2-7
CDR3aa: ASSAAEGYTEAF; v_gene: TRBV7-8; j_gene: TRBJ1-1
CDR3aa: ASSNSDRGQETQY; v_gene: TRBV7-9; j_gene: TRBJ2-5
CDR3aa: ASSLARGGNNEQF; v_gene: TRBV5-1; j_gene: TRBJ2-1
CDR3aa: ASVGEGGNQPQH; v_gene: TRBV2; j_gene: TRBJ1-5
CDR3aa: ASSLYHRTEAF; v_gene: TRBV5-6; j_gene: TRBJ1-1
CDR3aa: ASSQENGNSPLH; v_gene: TRBV3-1; j_gene: TRBJ1-6
CDR3aa: ASSLEGAGVSSPLH; v_gene: TRBV28; j_gene: TRBJ1-6
CDR3aa: ASSPGDNSPLH; v_gene: TRBV18; j_gene: TRBJ1-6
CDR3aa: ASSSAGQGADTQY; v_gene: TRBV28; j_gene: TRBJ2-3
CDR3aa: ASRTLAGTGDEQF; v_gene: TRBV6-5; j_gene: TRBJ2-1
CDR3aa: ASSLGGTSRREKLF; v_gene: TRBV5-1; j_gene: TRBJ1-4
CDR3aa: SAVGTSGGYT; v_gene: TRBV20-1; j_gene: TRBJ1-2
CDR3aa: ASSYTGGDSPLH; v_gene: TRBV7-9; j_gene: TRBJ1-6
CDR3aa: ASSLEVVAEAF; v_gene: TRBV5-1; j_gene: TRBJ1-1
CDR3aa: ASSTRSPYEQY; v_gene: TRBV6-1; j_gene: TRBJ2-7